The rows below give T cell receptor beta chains drawn from one sample of a study of blood T cell repertoires in COVID-19. TCRdb's table, derived via immunoSEQ multiplex PCR, lists solely in-frame clones and lacks some. The sample consists of 240,000 or so clones, around 85% of them appearing once. Sequenced input: peripheral blood. The receptor set was obtained from a woman in her twenties or thirties who had recovered from COVID-19. CDR3s include the opening cysteine and the closing phenylalanine or tryptophan. The D gene is left open where the match is weak. Not all rows give a size; the values are once, few, many and, for expanded clones, a class.

TGCGCCAGCAGCCAAGATCAAGGTGGGGCCACTGAAGCTTTCTTT	CASSQDQGGATEAFF	15	TRBV4-3	NA	TRBJ1-1	NA
TGTGCCAGCAGCCAACTAGCGGGGGGTAATACCGGGGAGCTGTTTTTT	CASSQLAGGNTGELFF	16	TRBV7-7	NA	TRBJ2-2	TRBD2
TGTGCCAGCAGCTTAGGGACTAGCGGGGGTTATAATGAGCAGTTCTTC	CASSLGTSGGYNEQFF	16	TRBV7-7	NA	TRBJ2-1	TRBD2
TGTGCCACCAGCAGGCCGGGACAGGGACGTTATGGCTACACCTTC	CATSRPGQGRYGYTF	15	TRBV15	NA	TRBJ1-2	TRBD1
TGCGCCAGCAGCCCGTGGGGACAGGGGAGCACAGATACGCAGTATTTT	CASSPWGQGSTDTQYF	16	TRBV4-3	NA	TRBJ2-3	TRBD1
TGTGCCAGCAGCTTAGCGCACGGACTCTCAATGTCCCCCTCGACCGGGGAGCTGTTTTTT	CASSLAHGLSMSPSTGELFF	20	TRBV7-8	few	TRBJ2-2	NA
TGTGCCAGCAGCGTGACAGACTCTGGAAACACCATATATTTT	CASSVTDSGNTIYF	14	TRBV9	few	TRBJ1-3	NA
TGTGCCAGTAGTATAGGAATTCGCAGACACTCTGGGGCCAACGTCCTGACTTTC	CASSIGIRRHSGANVLTF	18	TRBV19	NA	TRBJ2-6	NA
TGTGCCAGCAGCTTAGCTCTCGCGGGGCAACCGTTTTTT	CASSLALAGQPFF	13	TRBV5-4	NA	TRBJ2-2	NA
TGTGCCAGCAGCGTAGGAGGAGCGGGGGGTCTCACAGATACGCAGTATTTT	CASSVGGAGGLTDTQYF	17	TRBV9	NA	TRBJ2-3	TRBD2
TGTGCCAGCAGTGACTTCGGGACAGTCAACACCGGGGAGCTGTTTTTT	CASSDFGTVNTGELFF	16	TRBV6-1	NA	TRBJ2-2	TRBD1
TGCGCCTGCCTGAATAATCCGGGACAAGAGAACACTGAAGCTTTCTTT	CACLNNPGQENTEAFF	16	TRBV10-2	NA	TRBJ1-1	NA
TGCGCCAGCAGCCAGTCTAGCGGGGGGGCGTACGAGCAGTACTTC	CASSQSSGGAYEQYF	15	TRBV4-1	NA	TRBJ2-7	TRBD2
TGCAGCGTCTCGACAGGGGGCGAGTTTGGCTACACCTTC	CSVSTGGEFGYTF	13	TRBV29-1	NA	TRBJ1-2	TRBD1
TGTGCCAGCAGCCTGACCCCGGGACAGGGCCCTAGGGAGCAGTACTTC	CASSLTPGQGPREQYF	16	TRBV3-1/TRBV3-2	NA	TRBJ2-7	TRBD1
TGTGCCAGCAGCCCACTTACAGGGTCCACCTATGGCTACACCTTC	CASSPLTGSTYGYTF	15	TRBV5-8	NA	TRBJ1-2	NA
TGTGCCAGCAGTGAATCCCGACAGGGGAACATGAACACTGAAGCTTTCTTT	CASSESRQGNMNTEAFF	17	TRBV25-1	NA	TRBJ1-1	TRBD1
TGTGCCAGCAGCCTGGACAGGGTAAAGTCTGAAGCTTTCTTT	CASSLDRVKSEAFF	14	TRBV6-5	NA	TRBJ1-1	TRBD1
TGTGCCAGCAGCTTAGGGTGGGGCTCAGCGGGCAGAGGGACTGAAGCTTTCTTT	CASSLGWGSAGRGTEAFF	18	TRBV7-8	NA	TRBJ1-1	NA
TGCAGCGTTGAAGGAGACACCTACGAGCAGTACTTC	CSVEGDTYEQYF	12	TRBV29-1	NA	TRBJ2-7	NA
TGCGCCAGCAGCGCGGGACAGCTACAAGAGACCCAGTACTTC	CASSAGQLQETQYF	14	TRBV5-1	NA	TRBJ2-5	NA
TGTGCCAGCAGCCAAGAGCGGAGGGTAAACACTGAAGCTTTCTTT	CASSQERRVNTEAFF	15	TRBV14	NA	TRBJ1-1	NA
TGTGCCAGCAGCTTAGGGTGGCAGGGCCCGTTCGGTCCCATATATTTT	CASSLGWQGPFGPIYF	16	TRBV7-2	NA	TRBJ1-3	NA
TGTGCCAGCAGCCAAGATGATGGCGGCGGCACAGATACGCAGTATTTT	CASSQDDGGGTDTQYF	16	TRBV4-2	once	TRBJ2-3	NA
TGTGCCAGCAATCGACTGCAGAATTCACCCCTCCACTTT	CASNRLQNSPLHF	13	TRBV6-5	NA	TRBJ1-6	NA
TGTGCCAGCAGTAGGGACTACTATACGCAGTATTTT	CASSRDYYTQYF	12	TRBV6-5	NA	TRBJ2-3	TRBD2
TGTGCCAGCAGCCCCGCGACGGGGTGGAAGACCCAGTACTTC	CASSPATGWKTQYF	14	TRBV11-2	NA	TRBJ2-5	NA
TGTGCCAGCAGCTTAGTTACGGGACAGGGAGGCACAGATACGCAGTATTTT	CASSLVTGQGGTDTQYF	17	TRBV11-2	NA	TRBJ2-3	TRBD1
TGCAGCGTTGCCCCTTTGGGGGGTAACACTGAAGCTTTCTTT	CSVAPLGGNTEAFF	14	TRBV29-1	once	TRBJ1-1	NA
TGTGCCAGCCAGGGGCCAGGGCTAAGCTCTGGGGCCAACGTCCTGACTTTC	CASQGPGLSSGANVLTF	17	TRBV3-1/TRBV3-2	NA	TRBJ2-6	NA
TGTGCCAGCAGCTTCGGACTAGCGGGGGGGCCGACCGGGGAGCTGTTTTTT	CASSFGLAGGPTGELFF	17	TRBV5-4	NA	TRBJ2-2	TRBD2
TGTGCCAGCAGCCAAGTGGCTTCCACCGGGGAGCTGTTTTTT	CASSQVASTGELFF	14	TRBV14	NA	TRBJ2-2	NA
TGTGCCTGGAAATCCACCGCGGGCGGGGTCCGAAATACGCAGTATTTT	CAWKSTAGGVRNTQYF	16	TRBV30	NA	TRBJ2-3	NA
TGCGCCAGCAGCTTGGGTTTGGGCAGGGCCAGTGGAAACACCATATATTTT	CASSLGLGRASGNTIYF	17	TRBV5-1	NA	TRBJ1-3	NA
TGTGCCAGCAGCTTAGGGGGACAATATACGCAGTATTTT	CASSLGGQYTQYF	13	TRBV7-8	once	TRBJ2-3	NA
TGTGCCAGCAGTCACCTGGGGGGTAACACCGGGGAGCTGTTTTTT	CASSHLGGNTGELFF	15	TRBV6-6	NA	TRBJ2-2	NA
TGTGCCAGCAGCCCCCGACAGGGAAGCAATGTTGTCAATGAGCAGTTCTTC	CASSPRQGSNVVNEQFF	17	TRBV11-3	once	TRBJ2-1	TRBD1
TGTGCCAGTAGTAGATTTGGGACAGGGTTATCTTCTGGGGCCAACGTCCTGACTTTC	CASSRFGTGLSSGANVLTF	19	TRBV19	NA	TRBJ2-6	TRBD1
TGTGCCATCAGTCGGGTTTTGGACACTGAAGCTTTCTTT	CAISRVLDTEAFF	13	TRBV10-3	once	TRBJ1-1	NA
TGTGCCAGCAGTCCGCTGACTAGCGGGGGGTTATACGAGCAGTACTTC	CASSPLTSGGLYEQYF	16	TRBV27	NA	TRBJ2-7	TRBD2
TGTGCCAGCAGTCCGGGACTAGGTGACAATGAGCAGTTCTTC	CASSPGLGDNEQFF	14	TRBV25-1	NA	TRBJ2-1	TRBD2
TGTGCCAGCAGCCAAGACTTGTACAGCGAAGCTTTCTTT	CASSQDLYSEAFF	13	TRBV3-1/TRBV3-2	NA	TRBJ1-1	NA
TGTGCCAGCAGCCTCCTTAGCGGGGGGCGCTCCTACAATGAGCAGTTCTTC	CASSLLSGGRSYNEQFF	17	TRBV4-2	NA	TRBJ2-1	TRBD2
TGTGCCAGCAGTTGGGACAGGAACACTGAAGCTTTCTTT	CASSWDRNTEAFF	13	TRBV7-3	NA	TRBJ1-1	TRBD1
TGTGCCAGTAGTATTTGGGAGACCTACAATGAGCAGTTCTTC	CASSIWETYNEQFF	14	TRBV19	NA	TRBJ2-1	NA
TGTGCCAGCAGCTTGAGGGACAGGGGGACCACCGGGGAGCTGTTTTTT	CASSLRDRGTTGELFF	16	TRBV7-2	NA	TRBJ2-2	TRBD1
TGTGCCAGCAGCCAAGCTCTGGAGACAGCTCTAGCTTTCTTT	CASSQALETALAFF	14	TRBV4-2	NA	TRBJ1-1	NA
TGTGCCAGCAGCTTAGATTCTAGCGGGGGGGCCCACAATGAGCAGTTCTTC	CASSLDSSGGAHNEQFF	17	TRBV7-2	NA	TRBJ2-1	TRBD2
TGCGCCACCTGGGGGGTCCAAGCCAGGGATACGCAGTATTTT	CATWGVQARDTQYF	14	TRBV10-2	NA	TRBJ2-3	NA
TGCGCCAGCAGCCAAGAATCTATATCCCGGCTAGGGGGATTTAGCGAAACCCAGTACTTC	CASSQESISRLGGFSETQYF	20	TRBV4-1	NA	TRBJ2-5	NA
TGTGCCAGCTCACCGTTGGACAGGGGCGTGGGTTTCTACACCTTC	CASSPLDRGVGFYTF	15	TRBV18	NA	TRBJ1-2	TRBD1
TGTGCCAGCAGCAAAGCGGGGGGAGGGTACCAAGAGACCCAGTACTTC	CASSKAGGGYQETQYF	16	TRBV21-1	NA	TRBJ2-5	NA
TGTGCCAGCAGCCAAGGGGCAACAGGGGCCCAAGAGACCCAGTACTTC	CASSQGATGAQETQYF	16	TRBV3-1/TRBV3-2	NA	TRBJ2-5	TRBD1
TGTGCCACCAGCAGAGATCGGACAGGCCTTGAAGCTTTCTTT	CATSRDRTGLEAFF	14	TRBV15	once	TRBJ1-1	TRBD1
TGTGCCAGCAGCCCTGGGGGGACTCCTAACTATGGCTACACCTTC	CASSPGGTPNYGYTF	15	TRBV7-3	NA	TRBJ1-2	NA